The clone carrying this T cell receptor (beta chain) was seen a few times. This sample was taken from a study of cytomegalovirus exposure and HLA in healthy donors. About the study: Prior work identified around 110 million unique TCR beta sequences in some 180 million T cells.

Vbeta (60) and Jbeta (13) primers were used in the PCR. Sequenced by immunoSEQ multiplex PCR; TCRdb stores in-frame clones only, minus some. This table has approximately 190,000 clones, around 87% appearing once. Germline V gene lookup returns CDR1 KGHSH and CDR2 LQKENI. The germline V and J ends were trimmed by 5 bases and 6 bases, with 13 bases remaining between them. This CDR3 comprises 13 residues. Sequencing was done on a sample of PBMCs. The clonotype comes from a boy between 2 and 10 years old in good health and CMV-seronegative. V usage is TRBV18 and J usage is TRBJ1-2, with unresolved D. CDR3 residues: CASSSRGQDGYTF. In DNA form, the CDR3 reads TGTGCCAGCTCATCGCGAGGTCAAGATGGCTACACCTTC.